One and the same sample provided the 32 T cell receptor beta chains below, sequenced in a study of T cell responses to AZD1222 COVID-19 vaccine. This table comes from immunoSEQ multiplex PCR, and its TCRdb copy is limited to in-frame clones, with some not included. The sample shows 200,000 to 250,000 clones, just over 90% of them seen only once. Material: peripheral blood, obtained on day 0 of MenACWY control vaccination. Receptor source: an adult in good health.

The rearrangement links TRBV7-8 to TRBJ2-3, with 9 bases aligning to TRBD2. Per the germline V gene, CDR1 is SGHVS and CDR2 is FQNEAQ. V lost 3 bases to trimming and J lost 7 bases; unmatched junction nucleotides: 8. The CDR3 sequence is 15 residues long. CDR3 DNA: TGTGCCAGCAGCTTCGAGCGGGGGGCGGGAAATACGCAGTATTTT. Protein: CASSFERGAGNTQYF.

The chain uses TRBV7-6 and TRBJ2-5; D possibly corresponds to TRBD1 (5 bases). Germline values: CDR1 SGHVS, CDR2 FNYEAQ. Deletions cut 3 bases from V and 3 bases from J, with 8 bases between. The CDR3 is 13 residues long. The CDR3 nucleotides are TGTGCCAGCAGCTTTCCAGGGAAAGAGACCCAGTACTTC. Translating it yields CASSFPGKETQYF.

This clone was detected once. The V gene is TRBV7-2, the J gene TRBJ2-2, with D unresolved. V was pared by 1 base and J by 0 bases, with 9 bases between. The CDR3 sequence is 16 residues long. Germline values: CDR1 SGHTA, CDR2 FQGNSA. CDR3 region: CASSLGPGSNTGELFF. CDR3 coding DNA: TGTGCCAGCAGCTTAGGCCCGGGCTCGAACACCGGGGAGCTGTTTTTT.

The rearrangement uses TRBV29-1 and TRBJ1-1; D possibly corresponds to TRBD1 (5 bases). The CDR3 totals 12 residues. Germline CDR1 is SQVTM and CDR2 is ANQGSEA. Trimming took 5 bases from V and 4 from J, leaving 11 bases between them. CDR3 sequence reads: CSVRRGVTEAFF. The CDR3 DNA reads TGCAGCGTTCGGAGAGGGGTCACTGAAGCTTTCTTT. The full variable domain, with the rest looked up from reference TRBV29-1 and TRBJ1-1, is SAVISQKPSRDICQRGTSLTIQCQVDSQVTMMFWYRQQPGQSLTLIATANQGSEATYESGFVIDKFPISRPNLTFSTLTVSNMSPEDSSIYLCSVRRGVTEAFFGQGTRLTVV.

The V and J genes are TRBV7-2 and TRBJ1-1, with D hard to call. Germline V gene lookup returns CDR1 SGHTA and CDR2 FQGNSA. Trimming left V 7 bases short and J 3 bases short, with 18 bases between. The CDR3 contains 15 residues. DNA for the CDR3: TGTGCCAGCACCCCCAGTGTCGGCAGAGACACTGAAGCTTTCTTT. As protein: CASTPSVGRDTEAFF. Based on the CDR3 plus reference TRBV7-2 and TRBJ1-1, the full variable domain is GAGVSQSPSNKVTEKGKDVELRCDPISGHTALYWYRQSLGQGLEFLIYFQGNSAPDKSGLPSDRFSAERTGGSVSTLTIQRTQQEDSAVYLCASTPSVGRDTEAFFGQGTRLTVV.

The chain carries TRBV30 and TRBJ1-5, with 7 bases identical to TRBD1. The germline CDR1 and CDR2 sequences are GTSNPN and SVGIG (reference sequence). Trimming cost V 0 bases and J 4 bases; bases outside gene matches: 3. This CDR3 has 14 amino acids. Here the CDR3 reads CAWSVRDSNQPQHF. CDR3 nucleotide sequence: TGTGCCTGGAGTGTAAGGGACAGTAATCAGCCCCAGCATTTT.

This clone was seen a few times. The CDR3 DNA reads TGTGCCAGCAGCTTCGGACAGGGGGGATACATTAACTCTGGAAACACCATATATTTT. Translation gives CASSFGQGGYINSGNTIYF. The V gene is TRBV7-6, the J gene TRBJ1-3, with TRBD1 matching over 10 bases. V dropped 3 bases and J dropped 0; count of bases not matched to a gene: 11. CDR3 size: 19 residues. Germline CDR1 is SGHVS and CDR2 is FNYEAQ. The variable domain in full, with the rest retrieved from reference TRBV7-6 and TRBJ1-3, is GAGVSQSPRYKVTKRGQDVALRCDPISGHVSLYWYRQALGQGPEFLTYFNYEAQQDKSGLPNDRFSAERPEGSISTLTIQRTEQRDSAMYRCASSFGQGGYINSGNTIYFGEGSWLTVV.

Here the CDR3 DNA reads TGTGCCAGCAGTTTACCGGTAGGGGACACTGAAGCTTTCTTT. Residues: CASSLPVGDTEAFF. The V gene is TRBV28, the J gene TRBJ1-1, with D maybe TRBD1 (5 bases). The CDR3 extends over 14 amino acids. V dropped 2 bases and J dropped 3 bases, with 10 bases sitting between them. Germline V lookup: CDR1 MDHEN, CDR2 SYDVKM.

The chain combines TRBV3-1 (or the pseudogene TRBV3-2) with TRBJ1-1; 8 nucleotides match TRBD1. The CDR3 consists of 17 residues. V shed 3 bases and J 0 bases; nucleotides not matched to a gene: 9. Germline V gene sequence: CDR1 LGHDT, CDR2 YNNKEL (reference sequence). CDR3 DNA: TGTGCCAGCAGCCAGGAAGGACAGGGTGTTATGAACACTGAAGCTTTCTTT. It specifies CASSQEGQGVMNTEAFF.

J is TRBJ1-4 and V is TRBV5-6; TRBD1 is a possible D gene (6 bases). Trimming stripped 5 bases from V and 5 bases from J, with 13 bases between. The germline V gene has CDR1 SGHDT and CDR2 YYEEEE. The CDR3 is 14 residues long. This chain's CDR3 is CASSRQERNEKLFF. CDR3 nucleotides: TGTGCCAGCAGTCGACAGGAGAGAAATGAAAAACTGTTTTTT.

This CDR3 reads CASRPAVGGSYEQYF. The CDR3 bases are TGTGCCAGCAGGCCGGCTGTTGGGGGGTCCTACGAGCAGTACTTC. This sequence joins TRBV5-5 and TRBJ2-7; D might be TRBD2 (6 bases). This CDR3 spans 15 amino acids. Germline CDR1 and CDR2: SGHKS and YYEKEE (reference sequence). Between the trimmed V and J ends, which lost 5 bases and 1 base, there was a span of 16 bases.

Details on this clone: Compared with germline, one end of the junction differs, possibly owing to a read error. The rearrangement links TRBV7-2 to TRBJ1-1; 7 nucleotides match TRBD1. Germline values: CDR1 SGHTA, CDR2 FQGNSA. The length of the CDR3 is 14 residues. CDR3 amino acids: CASGLQGPNTEAFF. In nucleotides, the CDR3 is TGTGCCAGCGGCTTACAGGGGCCGAACACTGAAGCTTTCTTT.

The rearrangement links TRBV2 to TRBJ1-1; D is undetermined. The CDR3 has 14 amino acids. Germline V lookup: CDR1 SNHLY, CDR2 FYNNEI. The V gene lost 6 bases and the J gene lost 4 bases, with 15 bases spanning the gap. The CDR3 region has the DNA TGTGCCAGCAGCGGGAACCTCCTGAGCACTGAAGCTTTCTTT. The encoded protein is CASSGNLLSTEAFF.

The chain carries TRBV4-2 and TRBJ1-1; D is uncertain. CDR3 length: 13 residues. Trimming pared 0 bases from V and 2 bases from J, leaving 4 bases between. Germline V gives CDR1 LGHNA, CDR2 YNFKEQ. The CDR3 reads CASSQDPNTEAFF. The CDR3 bases are TGTGCCAGCAGCCAAGATCCCAACACTGAAGCTTTCTTT.

The gene calls are TRBV7-9 and TRBJ2-2, with 7 bases matching TRBD2. Trimming at V came to 5 bases and at J to 7 bases, leaving 7 bases not matched to a gene. The germline CDR1 and CDR2 sequences are SEHNR and FQNEAQ (reference sequence). This CDR3 region has 14 residues. CDR3 amino acids: CASSLGGLIGELFF. The CDR3 coding sequence is TGTGCCAGCAGCCTGGGAGGGTTAATCGGGGAGCTGTTTTTT.

This chain uses TRBV7-2 with TRBJ1-6; D might be TRBD1 (5 bases). Germline V lookup: CDR1 SGHTA, CDR2 FQGNSA. Trimming removed 3 bases from V and 9 bases from J, with 12 bases in between. CDR3 length equals 14 residues. The CDR3 spells CASSLGHRGSPLHF. The CDR3 DNA is TGTGCCAGCAGCTTGGGCCATAGGGGTTCACCCCTCCACTTT.

The chain has TRBV2 and TRBJ1-2, with D possibly being TRBD1 (5 bases). Between the trimmed V and J ends, which lost 7 bases and 3 bases, there was a span of 12 bases. This CDR3 spans 13 amino acids. Germline V gives CDR1 SNHLY, CDR2 FYNNEI. The chain's CDR3 is CASNRDQDYGYTF. The CDR3 DNA reads TGTGCCAGCAATAGGGACCAGGACTATGGCTACACCTTC.

On this clone itself: The sample contains more than one DNA sequence encoding this CDR3. The CDR3 DNA is TGTGCCAGCAGCTTGGGGGGTCAGCCCCAGCATTTT. Translated: CASSLGGQPQHF. This rearrangement joins TRBV28 to TRBJ1-5, with TRBD1 as a possible D gene (5 bases). The CDR3 has 12 amino acids. Germline V gene data show CDR1 as MDHEN and CDR2 as SYDVKM. The germline V and J ends were trimmed by 6 bases and 6 bases, with 9 bases remaining between them.

The genes are TRBV10-3 and TRBJ2-1; TRBD1 is a possible D gene (6 bases). The CDR3 runs 14 residues. V was clipped by 8 bases and J by 5 bases, with 16 bases between them. Germline-derived CDR1 and CDR2 are ENHRY and SYGVKD. CDR3 sequence: CAIGGLAGDNEQFF. In DNA form, the CDR3 reads TGTGCCATCGGGGGCCTGGCTGGGGACAATGAGCAGTTCTTC.

This clone has only one observation. This chain links TRBV18 with TRBJ1-2; D not certain. The length of the CDR3 is 13 residues. The ends were cut back, 1 base at V and 1 base at J, with 4 bases in the middle. Germline V gene data show CDR1 as KGHSH and CDR2 as LQKENI. CDR3 nucleotide sequence: TGTGCCAGCTCACCACAGGGTAACTATGGCTACACCTTC. Translation gives CASSPQGNYGYTF.

The chain is built from TRBV7-2 and TRBJ2-1; D not resolved. CDR1 and CDR2 from the germline V gene are SGHTA and FQGNSA. Trimming took 1 base from V and 9 from J, leaving 7 bases between them. The CDR3 has 12 amino acids. The CDR3: CASSLETIEQFF. CDR3 DNA sequence: TGTGCCAGCAGCTTAGAGACAATTGAGCAGTTCTTC.

This sequence joins TRBV24-1 and TRBJ1-2; D not resolved. Per germline, CDR1 KGHDR and CDR2 SFDVKD. This CDR3 comprises 14 residues. V lost 5 bases and J 0 bases, leaving 9 bases between the germline ends. The DNA of the CDR3 is TGTGCCACCAGTGTCGACGGAACTAACTATGGCTACACCTTC. This codes for CATSVDGTNYGYTF.

The chain carries TRBV5-4 and TRBJ1-2; D uncertain. V lost 0 bases to trimming and J lost 4 bases, with 7 bases between them. The CDR3 loop spans 13 amino acids. Germline-derived CDR1 and CDR2 are SGHNT and YYREEE (reference sequence). The CDR3 DNA follows: TGTGCCAGCAGCTTGGAGCGGGCCTATGGCTACACCTTC. It specifies CASSLERAYGYTF.

The gene calls are TRBV7-2 and TRBJ1-1; TRBD1 matches 8 bases. Germline V gives CDR1 SGHTA, CDR2 FQGNSA. There are 15 residues in the CDR3. V shed 5 bases and J 3 bases; nucleotides not matched to a gene: 8. The CDR3 DNA reads TGTGCCAGCAGCCTTGGGACAGGTACGGACACTGAAGCTTTCTTT. Encoded protein: CASSLGTGTDTEAFF.

The chain uses TRBV6-2 or TRBV6-3 and TRBJ1-5; 10 positions agree with TRBD1. Germline values: CDR1 MNHEY, CDR2 SVGEGT. The ends lost 5 bases at V and 6 bases at J; junction bases unmatched: 7. This CDR3 has 15 residues. This chain's CDR3 is CASSPGTGVGQPQHF. The CDR3 nucleotides are TGTGCCAGCAGTCCCGGGACAGGGGTGGGTCAGCCCCAGCATTTT.

The chain combines TRBV6-5 with TRBJ1-5, with a possible D match to TRBD1 (6 bases). There are 14 residues in the CDR3. The V end lost 2 bases, the J end lost 7 bases, and 12 bases lay between the germline ends. Germline V lookup: CDR1 MNHEY, CDR2 SVGAGI. DNA for the CDR3: TGTGCCAGCAGTTACCTCGGGGGCGGGCAGCCCCAGCATTTT. Translating it yields CASSYLGGGQPQHF.

The rearrangement links TRBV4-1 to TRBJ1-5, with TRBD1 matching over 7 bases. The junction had 13 bases not matched to a gene; V was cut back by 4 bases and J by 7 bases. Germline values: CDR1 MGHRA, CDR2 YSYEKL. The CDR3 has 16 amino acids. The CDR3 spells CASSPSLTGLRQPQHF. The CDR3, as DNA: TGCGCCAGCAGCCCTTCGCTGACAGGGCTGAGGCAGCCCCAGCATTTT.

This chain uses TRBV4-3 with TRBJ1-1; no clear D gene. V lost 1 base, J lost 6 bases, and 12 bases lay in between. The CDR3 extends over 14 amino acids. CDR1 LGHNA and CDR2 YSLEER come from the germline V gene. The CDR3 here is CASSQGTSAAEAFF. The CDR3, as DNA: TGCGCCAGCAGCCAAGGGACGTCGGCCGCTGAAGCTTTCTTT.

The gene calls are TRBV6-2 or TRBV6-3 and TRBJ2-3; TRBD1 aligns across 7 bases. CDR3 length: 16 residues. Trimming took 0 bases from V and 5 from J; bases not matched to a gene: 8. CDR1 MNHEY and CDR2 SVGEGT come from the germline V gene. CDR3 in amino acids: CASSYSFRQGRDTQYF. CDR3 DNA: TGTGCCAGCAGTTACTCGTTTAGACAGGGAAGAGATACGCAGTATTTT.

V and J are TRBV7-8 and TRBJ1-1, with 8 bases fitting TRBD1. Germline V gene sequence: CDR1 SGHVS, CDR2 FQNEAQ. The CDR3 runs 13 residues. V gave up 10 bases and J gave up 0 bases; unmatched junction bases: 4. The CDR3 DNA is TGTGCCACCAAACAGGGGGTGAACACTGAAGCTTTCTTT. It specifies CATKQGVNTEAFF.

This rearrangement joins TRBV5-5 to TRBJ1-5; D ambiguous. V lost 0 bases and J lost 0, with 7 bases in between. From germline, CDR1 is SGHKS and CDR2 YYEKEE (reference sequence). The CDR3 has 15 residues. Here the CDR3 DNA reads TGTGCCAGCAGCTTGGATAGCTATAGCAATCAGCCCCAGCATTTT. The encoded protein is CASSLDSYSNQPQHF.

V and J are TRBV6-1 and TRBJ1-4; TRBD1 is a possible D gene (5 bases). V was pared by 0 bases and J by 3 bases, with 11 bases between. CDR1 and CDR2 (germline): MNHNS, SASEGT. The CDR3 spans 16 residues. CDR3 DNA sequence: TGTGCCAGCAGTGAAGCGCCTACAGGTTCTAATGAAAAACTGTTTTTT. Its protein product is CASSEAPTGSNEKLFF.